One sample yielded the 7 T cell receptor beta chains listed below, sequenced in a study of regulatory T cells in long-lasting Graves disease. Construction of the TCR beta libraries employed iRepertoire HTBI primers in conjunction with Arm-PCR of CDR3 regions. TCRdb independently ran MiXCR on the multiplex PCR reads; one entry per CDR3 protein. The sample yields around 250,000 distinct CDR3 sequences, 15% to 20% seen once. Time point given: newly diagnosed GD, antithyroid drugs for less than 3 months. PBMC-derived RNA was used for the TCR library. Another study also made use of these data, one on T cells in Graves' hyperthyroidism and ophthalmopathy.

Material: peripheral blood mononuclear cells (PBMCs), obtained at new diagnosis, from a patient treated with antithyroid drugs. These receptors were obtained from a woman in her 30s with Graves disease.

This clonotype was observed many times. The chain links TRBV20-1 to TRBJ1-6; D not certain. V dropped 2 bases and J dropped 1 base, with 9 bases sitting between them. The CDR3 consists of 15 residues. The germline V gene has CDR1 DFQATT and CDR2 SNEGSKA (reference sequence). CDR3 loop: CSARTGGSYNSPLHF. CDR3 nucleotides: TGCAGTGCTAGAACGGGTGGGTCCTATAATTCACCCCTCCACTTT.

There are many counts of this clonotype. The genes are TRBV20-1 and TRBJ1-2; D not certain. The CDR3 is 14 residues long. The germline CDR1 and CDR2 sequences are DFQATT and SNEGSKA (reference sequence). The CDR3 loop is CRATAAGDPYGYTF. The CDR3 DNA is TGCAGAGCGACGGCGGCAGGAGACCCCTATGGCTACACCTTC.

This clonotype was seen repeatedly, ten times or more. The chain carries TRBV3-1 and TRBJ2-7; no reliable D call. Germline V gene sequence: CDR1 LGHDT, CDR2 YNNKEL (reference sequence). This CDR3 is built from 13 residues. V lost 1 base and J 3 bases, leaving 7 bases between the germline ends. This chain's CDR3 is CASSQGAVYEQYF. As DNA, the CDR3 is TGTGCCAGCAGCCAAGGGGCAGTCTACGAGCAGTACTTC.

The genes are TRBV2 and TRBJ2-2; D gene unclear. CDR1 and CDR2 (germline): SNHLY, FYNNEI. Trimming stripped 7 bases from V and 0 bases from J, with 12 bases between. This CDR3 is built from 15 residues. CDR3 coding DNA: TGTGCCAGCAATTTAGGCGGAGCGAACACCGGGGAGCTGTTTTTT. This translates into CASNLGGANTGELFF. The full variable domain, completed using reference TRBV2 and TRBJ2-2, is EPEVTQTPSHQVTQMGQEVILRCVPISNHLYFYWYRQILGQKVEFLVSFYNNEISEKSEIFDDQFSVERPDGSNFTLKIRSTKLEDSAMYFCASNLGGANTGELFFGEGSRLTVL.

This clonotype was counted at least ten times. The gene calls are TRBV5-4 and TRBJ2-3; 13 bases map to TRBD2. V lost 1 base to trimming and J lost 3 bases; unmatched junction nucleotides: 5. The CDR3 totals 17 residues. Germline CDR1 reads SGHNT; CDR2 reads YYREEE (reference sequence). As DNA, the CDR3 is TGTGCCAGCAGCTTGACTAGCGGGGGGGCTCGAACAGATACGCAGTATTTT. Amino acid sequence: CASSLTSGGARTDTQYF.

This clonotype came up many times. The chain combines TRBV20-1 with TRBJ1-6, with unresolved D. V lost 0 bases, J lost 3 bases, and 9 bases lay in between. CDR1 and CDR2 (germline): DFQATT, SNEGSKA (reference sequence). The CDR3 contains 15 residues. DNA of the CDR3: TGCAGTGCTAGAGATGGCCAGCACTATAATTCACCCCTCCACTTT. Translating it yields CSARDGQHYNSPLHF.

The chain employs TRBV4-1 and TRBJ1-1; a possible D gene is TRBD1 (6 bases). Trimming removed 6 bases at V and 5 bases at J, with 22 bases between. Germline lookup yields CDR1 MGHRA and CDR2 YSYEKL. This CDR3 has 16 amino acids. This CDR3 is CASRYERGGRGTEAFF. In DNA, the CDR3 is TGCGCCAGCAGGTACGAGAGGGGGGGTAGGGGGACTGAAGCTTTCTTT.